This TCR beta chain was recorded in a study of T cells in women clearing cervical HPV infection. The overall study: Cases were women with histologically confirmed HPV16-related CIN3 or worse, including a couple of invasive cancers.

Looked up from germline, CDR1 is PRHDT and CDR2 is FYEKMQ (reference sequence). CDR3 length: 14 residues. With V trimmed by 5 bases and J by 5 bases, 6 bases remained unmatched. The method was immunoSEQ multiplex PCR; TCRdb's version includes in-frame clones alone and lacks a portion of them. Its listing shows about 36,000 clones. The study's findings and limits: Repertoire richness, not evenness, was significantly elevated in CIN3+ cases versus controls. Richness plus V gene abundances separated cases from controls with AUC 0.8 to 0.85.

Concerning this clone: What it recognizes is unknown. With the read ending 3 residues before the CDR3 end, the germline J gene is used to fill in that end.

The genes are TRBV13 and TRBJ1-5; the match to TRBD1 covers 7 bases. The clonotype was recovered from a woman aged 18-70 years with a cervical HPV16 infection that either progressed to CIN3+ or cleared (not recorded which). The source material was blood buffy coat. The CDR3 bases that were read are TGTGCCAGCAGCATCCGACAGGGCGATCAGCCC. It specifies CASSIRQGDQP. The CDR3 in its entirety is CASSIRQGDQPQHF.